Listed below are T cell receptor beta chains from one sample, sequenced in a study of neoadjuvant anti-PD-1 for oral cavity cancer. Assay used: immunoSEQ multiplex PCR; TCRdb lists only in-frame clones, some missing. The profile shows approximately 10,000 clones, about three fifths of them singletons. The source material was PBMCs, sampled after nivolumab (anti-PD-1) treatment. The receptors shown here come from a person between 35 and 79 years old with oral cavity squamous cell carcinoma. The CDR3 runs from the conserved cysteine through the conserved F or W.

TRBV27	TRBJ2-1	CASSRGGTGDNEQFF
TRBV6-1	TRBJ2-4	CASSEAGGYGGRVGNIQYF
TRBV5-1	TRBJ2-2	CASSTTAGLAGAVTGELFF
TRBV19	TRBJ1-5	CASSIDQGTGLQPQHF
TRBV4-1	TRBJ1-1	CASSQALKAFF
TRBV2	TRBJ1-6	CASIPDRMRTYNSPLHF
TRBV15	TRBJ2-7	CATSRETWGTSYEQYF
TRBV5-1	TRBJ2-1	CASSLGRRSYNEQFF
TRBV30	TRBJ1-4	CAWSRQSNEKLFF
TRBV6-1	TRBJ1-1	CASSERTGLLKLAFF
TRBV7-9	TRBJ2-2	CASASTGNTGELFF
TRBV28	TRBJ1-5	CASSAIRSNQPQHF
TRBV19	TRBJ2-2	CASRDVPNTGELFF
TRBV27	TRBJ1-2	CASSLGGPPLGYGYTF
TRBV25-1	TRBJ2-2	CASSELWGEAGELFF
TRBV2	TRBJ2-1	CASKEQETSNEQFF
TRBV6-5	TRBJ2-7	CASSYSSGPTAYEQYF
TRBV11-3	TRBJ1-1	CASSSRTAEAFF
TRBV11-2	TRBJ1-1	CASSSGQGRPEAFF
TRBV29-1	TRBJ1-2	CSVWTGTNYGYTF
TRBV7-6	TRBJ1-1	CASSADLNTEAFF
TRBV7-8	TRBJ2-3	CASSPVRAGLAGRGVADTQYF
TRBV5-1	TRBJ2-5	CASSFAGPETQYF
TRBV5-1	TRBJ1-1	CASSTGPPAEAFF
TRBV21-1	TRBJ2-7	CASSKRRKNREQYF
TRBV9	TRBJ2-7	CASSVAAGPSYEQYF
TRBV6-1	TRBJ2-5	CASSSGGAGETQYF